These 18 T cell receptor beta chains share one sample of origin, sequenced in a study of T cell clonotyping in hematopoietic cell transplantation. Time point here: recipient sample about 28 days before transplant, after cytoreduction. TCRdb keeps only in-frame clones here, not all; method: immunoSEQ multiplex PCR. Of 25,000 to 30,000 clones in the sample, 82% were seen once. The sequencing used peripheral blood mononuclear cells, collected before stem cell transplant. The receptor set was obtained from a man in his forties with acute myeloid leukemia. Some clones in this sample may be carry-over from other donors' samples.

The CDR3 DNA reads TGTGCCAGCAGCGTCTCCCGGGGCGACACCGGGGAGCTGTTTTTT. Its translation is CASSVSRGDTGELFF. V gene TRBV6-6 combines with J gene TRBJ2-2; either TRBD1 or TRBD2 may fit D (5 bases each). This CDR3 contains 15 residues. Trimming left V 6 bases short and J 3 bases short, with 14 bases between. The germline gives CDR1 MNHNY, CDR2 SVGAGI (reference sequence).

The chain recombines TRBV6-1 with TRBJ2-2, with D tentatively TRBD1 (5 bases). The CDR3 consists of 16 residues. Between the trimmed V and J ends, which lost 1 base and 4 bases, there was a span of 13 bases. Looked up from germline, CDR1 is MNHNS and CDR2 is SASEGT. The CDR3 spells CASSEGVGDATGELFF. The CDR3 DNA follows: TGTGCCAGCAGTGAAGGAGTAGGGGATGCCACCGGGGAGCTGTTTTTT.

V gene TRBV10-3 combines with J gene TRBJ2-3; 7 bases line up with TRBD2. Germline CDR1 is ENHRY and CDR2 is SYGVKD. This CDR3 spans 15 amino acids. J was trimmed by 1 base and V by 0 bases; bases with no gene match: 1. CDR3 sequence (DNA): TGTGCCATCAGTGAGTCCCGGGGGGGCACAGATACGCAGTATTTT. Translating gives CAISESRGGTDTQYF.

V gene TRBV6-5 combines with J gene TRBJ2-7; the D is unclear. Germline V gives CDR1 MNHEY, CDR2 SVGAGI. The CDR3 is made up of 11 amino acids. V was shortened by 5 bases and J by 3 bases, with 5 bases between the two germline ends. The CDR3 loop is CASSGVYEQYF. CDR3 bases: TGTGCCAGCAGTGGGGTCTACGAGCAGTACTTC.

The chain combines TRBV7-8 with TRBJ2-1, with 7 nucleotides matching TRBD2. CDR1 SGHVS and CDR2 FQNEAQ come from the germline V gene. The CDR3 extends over 16 amino acids. The J segment lost 12 bases and the V segment lost 2 bases, leaving 16 bases of the junction unmatched. The CDR3 DNA is TGTGCCAGCAGCTTAATGGCGGGAGAAGTCGTGAGGGTGCAGTTCTTC. This encodes CASSLMAGEVVRVQFF.

V and J are TRBV4-1 and TRBJ2-5, with TRBD2 matching 10 bases. Germline trimming cut 0 bases from V and 3 bases from J; bases unmatched to any gene: 4. Germline V gives CDR1 MGHRA, CDR2 YSYEKL. The CDR3 length is 16 residues. CDR3 DNA: TGCGCCAGCAGCCAAGAGAGTCTAGCGGGGGAAGAGACCCAGTACTTC. Residues: CASSQESLAGEETQYF.

The rearrangement uses TRBV11-3 and TRBJ2-7; 11 bases match TRBD1. V shed 2 bases, J shed 7 bases, and the junction held 10 bases outside the gene matches. This CDR3 is 16 amino acids long. Germline V lookup: CDR1 SGHNT, CDR2 YENEEA. CDR3 loop: CASSLMYGQGALEQYF. Written as DNA, the CDR3 is TGTGCCAGCAGCTTAATGTACGGACAGGGGGCGCTTGAGCAGTACTTC.

This sequence joins TRBV6-5 and TRBJ2-5; no clear D. The DNA end is a closer match to TRBJ2-7, so the J assignment may be wrong. Germline V CDR1 and CDR2: MNHEY, SVGAGI. CDR3 length equals 13 residues. Here the CDR3 DNA reads TGTGCCAGCAGTTACTCCGGATCGGACGAGCAGTACTTC. Amino acid sequence: CASSYSGSDEQYF.

The V call is TRBV30, the J call TRBJ1-3; D gene uncertain. CDR1 and CDR2 from the germline V gene are GTSNPN and SVGIG (reference sequence). The V end lost 4 bases, the J end lost 3 bases, and 7 bases lay between the germline ends. This CDR3 spans 12 amino acids. The CDR3 protein is CAWTNSGNTIYF. The DNA of the CDR3 is TGTGCCTGGACCAATAGTGGAAACACCATATATTTT.

The chain links TRBV2 to TRBJ1-1; TRBD1 might be the D (5 bases). The ends were cut back, 3 bases at V and 4 bases at J, with 9 bases in the middle. The CDR3 has 13 residues. Germline lookup yields CDR1 SNHLY and CDR2 FYNNEI. The CDR3 DNA reads TGTGCCAGCAGTGAGGAGGGGAGCACTGAAGCTTTCTTT. This gives the protein CASSEEGSTEAFF.

V usage is TRBV7-8 and J usage is TRBJ2-2; D uncertain. Looked up from germline, CDR1 is SGHVS and CDR2 is FQNEAQ. V lost 5 bases to trimming and J lost 8 bases, with 6 bases between them. This CDR3 region has 11 residues. CDR3 region: CASSRKGELFF. CDR3 DNA sequence: TGTGCCAGCAGCCGGAAAGGGGAGCTGTTTTTT.

The genes are TRBV2 and TRBJ1-5; tentatively, D is TRBD1 (5 bases). The length of the CDR3 is 15 residues. Trimming pared 5 bases from V and 3 bases from J, leaving 14 bases between. Germline CDR1 reads SNHLY; CDR2 reads FYNNEI. CDR3 sequence reads: CASSPRVSLNQPQHF. The CDR3 DNA reads TGTGCCAGCAGTCCCAGGGTGTCCCTCAATCAGCCCCAGCATTTT. Filled out from reference TRBV2 and TRBJ1-5, the complete variable domain reads EPEVTQTPSHQVTQMGQEVILRCVPISNHLYFYWYRQILGQKVEFLVSFYNNEISEKSEIFDDQFSVERPDGSNFTLKIRSTKLEDSAMYFCASSPRVSLNQPQHFGDGTRLSIL.

A single count supports this clone. This chain links TRBV19 with TRBJ2-2; TRBD2 matches at 7 bases. The V gene end was trimmed by 0 bases and the J gene end by 6 bases; junction bases not matched to a gene: 7. The CDR3 extends over 16 amino acids. Germline CDR1 and CDR2: LNHDA and SQIVND (reference sequence). The DNA for the CDR3 is TGTGCCAGTAGTATAGAGGGACTACCGACCCCCGGGGAGCTGTTTTTT. This encodes CASSIEGLPTPGELFF.

The rearrangement uses TRBV5-4 and TRBJ2-1; 13 bases line up with TRBD2. Looked up from germline, CDR1 is SGHNT and CDR2 is YYREEE (reference sequence). Germline trimming cut 4 bases from V and 7 bases from J; bases unmatched to any gene: 5. The CDR3 extends over 15 amino acids. CDR3 loop: CASSPGLAGHNEQFF. DNA for the CDR3: TGTGCCAGCAGCCCGGGACTAGCGGGGCATAATGAGCAGTTCTTC.

This clone was picked up a small number of times. The chain employs TRBV7-2 and TRBJ2-7, with 14 bases fitting TRBD2. CDR3 length equals 19 residues. The V and J ends lost 5 bases and 4 bases, in that order; junction bases with no gene match: 16. Germline lookup yields CDR1 SGHTA and CDR2 FQGNSA. The CDR3 protein is CASSAAPGLAGAFRYEQYF. Here the CDR3 DNA reads TGTGCCAGCAGCGCGGCGCCGGGACTAGCGGGGGCCTTCCGGTACGAGCAGTACTTC.

This chain connects TRBV6-1 to TRBJ2-2; possibly TRBD1 for D (6 bases). Trimming removed 6 bases at V and 4 bases at J, with 15 bases between. Germline-derived CDR1 and CDR2 are MNHNS and SASEGT. The CDR3 is 15 residues long. The CDR3, as DNA: TGTGCCAGCAGAGGGGACAAAGTATTCACCGGGGAGCTGTTTTTT. Encoded protein: CASRGDKVFTGELFF.

The chain couples TRBV5-1 to TRBJ2-7, with 10 positions matching TRBD1. The V and J ends lost 5 bases and 6 bases, in that order; junction bases with no gene match: 11. Germline values: CDR1 SGHRS, CDR2 YFSETQ. There are 15 residues in the CDR3. CDR3 DNA: TGCGCCAGCAGGACAGGGGGCGGCACTAGCGGCGAGCAGTACTTC. Encoded protein: CASRTGGGTSGEQYF. Full variable domain (missing parts from reference TRBV5-1 and TRBJ2-7): KAGVTQTPRYLIKTRGQQVTLSCSPISGHRSVSWYQQTPGQGLQFLFEYFSETQRNKGNFPGRFSGRQFSNSRSEMNVSTLELGDSALYLCASRTGGGTSGEQYFGPGTRLTVT.

The chain uses TRBV18 and TRBJ1-6; a weak D match, TRBD1 (5 bases). The V end was cut by 4 bases, the J end by 11 bases, with 18 bases between. Per germline, CDR1 KGHSH and CDR2 LQKENI. The CDR3 is made up of 15 amino acids. The CDR3 DNA follows: TGTGCCAGCTCACTCCAGGGTGCCGGGAGGACACCCCTCCACTTT. Protein sequence: CASSLQGAGRTPLHF.